The sample holds many counts of the clone carrying this TCR beta chain. These data come from a study of T-cell reconstitution after alpha-beta-depleted transplantation in children. This sample's TCRbeta library carried unique molecular identifier barcodes. TCRdb fed the PCR reads into MiXCR, producing one record per CDR3 protein. The table has approximately 640,000 distinct CDR3 sequences, around 16% seen once. Trimming removed 4 bases from V and 8 bases from J, with 12 bases in between. The CDR3 loop spans 13 amino acids. The germline V gene has CDR1 ENHRY and CDR2 SYGVKD. The rearrangement links TRBV10-3 to TRBJ2-1, with D tentatively TRBD2 (6 bases). The receptor was isolated from a human donor who donated a stem cell graft to a child with acute myeloid leukemia. Sample: PBMCs from the stem cell graft donor, taken from the stem cell graft. CDR3 protein: CAISADQRDEQFF. Here the CDR3 DNA reads TGTGCCATCAGTGCGGACCAGCGGGATGAGCAGTTCTTC.